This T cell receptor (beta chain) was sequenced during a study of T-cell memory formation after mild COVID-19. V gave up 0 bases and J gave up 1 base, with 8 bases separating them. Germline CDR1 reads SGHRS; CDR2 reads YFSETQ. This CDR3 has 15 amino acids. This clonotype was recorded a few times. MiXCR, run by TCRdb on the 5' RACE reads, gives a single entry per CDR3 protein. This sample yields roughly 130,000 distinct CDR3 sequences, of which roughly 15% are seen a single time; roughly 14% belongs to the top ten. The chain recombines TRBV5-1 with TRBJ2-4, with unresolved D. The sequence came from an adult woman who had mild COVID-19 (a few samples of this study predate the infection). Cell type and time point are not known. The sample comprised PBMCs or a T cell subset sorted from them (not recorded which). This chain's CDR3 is CASSLDQAAKNIQYF. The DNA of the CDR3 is TGCGCCAGCAGCTTGGACCAAGCGGCCAAAAACATTCAGTACTTC.